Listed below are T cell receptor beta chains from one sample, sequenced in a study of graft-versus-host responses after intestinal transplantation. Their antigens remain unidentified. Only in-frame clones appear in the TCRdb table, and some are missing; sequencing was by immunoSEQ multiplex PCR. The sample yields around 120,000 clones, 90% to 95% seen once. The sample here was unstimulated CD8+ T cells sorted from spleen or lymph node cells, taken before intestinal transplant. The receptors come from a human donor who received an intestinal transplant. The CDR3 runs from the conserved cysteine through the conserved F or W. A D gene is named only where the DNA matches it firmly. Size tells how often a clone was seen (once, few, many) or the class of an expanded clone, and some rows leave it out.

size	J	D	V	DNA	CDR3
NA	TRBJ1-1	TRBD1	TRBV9	TGTGCCAGCAGCGACACGACAGGGATGGACCAGAACACTGAAGCTTTCTTT	CASSDTTGMDQNTEAFF
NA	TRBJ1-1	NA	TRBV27	TGTGCCAGCAGTTTAGTGCCGGGAGACACTGAAGCTTTCTTT	CASSLVPGDTEAFF
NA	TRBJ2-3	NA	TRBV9	TGTGCCAGCAGCGTAGCCAGCGGATTCACAGATACGCAGTATTTT	CASSVASGFTDTQYF
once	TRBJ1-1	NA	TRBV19	TGTGCCAGTAGTATTGGGGGAGGGACTGAAGCTTTCTTT	CASSIGGGTEAFF
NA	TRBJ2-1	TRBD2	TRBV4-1	TGCGCCAGCAGCCCCGGGACTAGCGACTACAATGAGCAGTTCTTC	CASSPGTSDYNEQFF
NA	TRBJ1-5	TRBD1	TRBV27	TGTGCCAGCAGTTTACGTTCGGGACAGGGATCGAGCAATCAGCCCCAGCATTTT	CASSLRSGQGSSNQPQHF
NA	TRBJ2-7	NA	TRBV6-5	TGTGCCAGCAGTTTTCGGGGATCCTACGAGCAGTACTTC	CASSFRGSYEQYF
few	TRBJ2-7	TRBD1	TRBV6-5	TGTGCCAGCAGTTACTCGCAGGGGGCCTACGAGCAGTACTTC	CASSYSQGAYEQYF
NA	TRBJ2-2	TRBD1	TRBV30	TGTGCCTGGCCCGACAGGGGGACCGGGGAGCTGTTTTTT	CAWPDRGTGELFF
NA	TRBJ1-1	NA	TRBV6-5	TGTGCCAGCAGCTCTCCGCCGGACACTGAAGCTTTCTTT	CASSSPPDTEAFF
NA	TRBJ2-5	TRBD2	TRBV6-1	TGTGCCAGCAGTGCACTAGCGGGAGAGACCCAGTACTTC	CASSALAGETQYF
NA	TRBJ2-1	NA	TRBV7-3	TGTGCCAGCAGCTTGGGCGGCGGAAATGAGCAGTTCTTC	CASSLGGGNEQFF
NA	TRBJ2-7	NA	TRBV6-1	TGTGCCAGCGGGGGACCCAACGAGCAGTACTTC	CASGGPNEQYF
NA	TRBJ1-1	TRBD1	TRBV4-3	TGCGCCAGCAGCCAAAGGGGAGACAGGGTGGTCACTGAAGCTTTCTTT	CASSQRGDRVVTEAFF
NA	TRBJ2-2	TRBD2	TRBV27	TGTGCCAGCAGTTTAGTAGCGGGAACCGGGGAGCTGTTTTTT	CASSLVAGTGELFF
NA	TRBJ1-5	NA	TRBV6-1	TGTGCCAGCAGTGAAGCACGGCCCCAGCATTTT	CASSEARPQHF
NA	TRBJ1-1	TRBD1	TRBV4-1	TGCGCCAGCAGCCAAAAGACAGGGTTTGGTGAAGCTTTCTTT	CASSQKTGFGEAFF
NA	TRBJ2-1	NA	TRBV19	TGTGCCAGTAGTAGTAGCTTGCTTAGGCGAGCTCCTACAAATGAGCAGTTCTTC	CASSSSLLRRAPTNEQFF
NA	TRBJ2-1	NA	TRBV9	TGTGCCAGCAGCGAGGGGGGCGCGGTCTACAATGAGCAGTTCTTC	CASSEGGAVYNEQFF
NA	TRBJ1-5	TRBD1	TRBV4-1	TGCGCCAGCAGCCAACGGACAGGGGTCAATCAGCCCCAGCATTTT	CASSQRTGVNQPQHF
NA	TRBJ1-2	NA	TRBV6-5	TGTGCCAGCAGTTACACAGAGCGACATGGCTACACCTTC	CASSYTERHGYTF
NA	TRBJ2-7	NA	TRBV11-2	TGTGCCAGCAGCCCCCCGGGACATCTCTACGAGCAGTACTTC	CASSPPGHLYEQYF
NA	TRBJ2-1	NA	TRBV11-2	TGTGCCAGCAGCTTAGAGCCGGGACTGGCTAGAAATGAGCAGTTCTTC	CASSLEPGLARNEQFF
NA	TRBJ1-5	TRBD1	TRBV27	TGTGCCAGCAGCGAGGACAGGATCGATCAGCCCCAGCATTTT	CASSEDRIDQPQHF
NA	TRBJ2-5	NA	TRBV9	TGTGCCAGCTCCCTGGGCACTCCACAAGAGACCCAGTACTTC	CASSLGTPQETQYF
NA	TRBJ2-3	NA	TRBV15	TGTGCCACCAGCGGGGTCGGGGATACGCAGTATTTT	CATSGVGDTQYF
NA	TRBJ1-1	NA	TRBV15	TGTGCCACCAGCAGAGATTGGCGGGGCGCGAACACTGAAGCTTTCTTT	CATSRDWRGANTEAFF
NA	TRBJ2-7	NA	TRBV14	TGTGCCAGCAGCCGGGACACTACCTACGAGCAGTACTTC	CASSRDTTYEQYF
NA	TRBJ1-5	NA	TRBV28	TGTGCCAGCAGAGTGAGTTTAGGGAGTCAGCCCCAGCATTTT	CASRVSLGSQPQHF
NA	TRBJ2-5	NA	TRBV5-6	TGTGCCAGCAGCCTACAGGCATCGGAGCAGTACTTC	CASSLQASEQYF
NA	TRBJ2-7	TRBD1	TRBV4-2	TGTGCCAGCAGCCTCTACCCCGGGACAGGGATCTACGAGCAGTACTTC	CASSLYPGTGIYEQYF
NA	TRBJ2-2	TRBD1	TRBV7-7	TGTGCTAGCAGCTCAGGGACAGGGACGAGCACCGGGGAGCTGTTTTTT	CASSSGTGTSTGELFF
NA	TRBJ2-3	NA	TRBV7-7	TGTGCCAGCAGCCCGTGGACAGAGGGCACAGATACGCAGTATTTT	CASSPWTEGTDTQYF
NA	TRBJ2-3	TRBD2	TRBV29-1	TGCAGCGTTTCGGAGCGGGAGCAGGGTACAGATACGCAGTATTTT	CSVSEREQGTDTQYF
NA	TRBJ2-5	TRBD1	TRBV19	TGTGCCAGTAGTATAACAGGGGGAGTGGAGACCCAGTACTTC	CASSITGGVETQYF
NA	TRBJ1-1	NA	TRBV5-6	TGTGCCAGCAGCTTGGTCTACAGGAACACTGAAGCTTTCTTT	CASSLVYRNTEAFF